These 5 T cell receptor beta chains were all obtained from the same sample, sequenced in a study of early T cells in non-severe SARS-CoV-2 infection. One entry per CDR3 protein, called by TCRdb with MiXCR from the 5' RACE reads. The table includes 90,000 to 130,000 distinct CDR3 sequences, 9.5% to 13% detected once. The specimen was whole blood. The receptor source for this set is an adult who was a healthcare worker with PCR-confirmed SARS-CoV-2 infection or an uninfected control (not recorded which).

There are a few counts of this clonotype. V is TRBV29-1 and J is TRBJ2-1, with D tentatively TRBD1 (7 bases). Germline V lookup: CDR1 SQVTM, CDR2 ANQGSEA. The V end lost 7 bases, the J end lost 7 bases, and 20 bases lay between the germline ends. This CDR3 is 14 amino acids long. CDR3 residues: CSAASGQEGNEQFF. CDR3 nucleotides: TGCAGCGCAGCATCCGGACAGGAGGGGAATGAGCAGTTCTTC.

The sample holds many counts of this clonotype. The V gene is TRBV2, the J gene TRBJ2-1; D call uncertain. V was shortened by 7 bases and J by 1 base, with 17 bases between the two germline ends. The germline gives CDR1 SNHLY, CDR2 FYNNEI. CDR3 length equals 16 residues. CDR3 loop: CASTGRRPESYNEQFF. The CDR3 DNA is TGTGCCAGCACCGGTCGTCGACCAGAGTCCTACAATGAGCAGTTCTTC.

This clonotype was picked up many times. The CDR3 is CSVNTRDGSYEQYF. Here the CDR3 DNA reads TGCAGCGTTAATACAAGGGACGGATCCTACGAGCAGTACTTC. The gene calls are TRBV29-1 and TRBJ2-7; D is tentatively TRBD1 or TRBD2 (5 bases each). Germline CDR1 SQVTM, CDR2 ANQGSEA. Between the trimmed V and J ends, which lost 5 bases and 1 base, there was a span of 15 bases. This CDR3 spans 14 amino acids.

The CDR3 protein is CASSPMVEQFF. CDR3 in DNA: TGTGCCAGCAGTCCGATGGTTGAGCAGTTCTTC. This chain joins TRBV12-3 or TRBV12-4 and TRBJ2-1, with no clear D. V lost 5 bases and J lost 9, with 8 bases in between. This CDR3 spans 11 amino acids.

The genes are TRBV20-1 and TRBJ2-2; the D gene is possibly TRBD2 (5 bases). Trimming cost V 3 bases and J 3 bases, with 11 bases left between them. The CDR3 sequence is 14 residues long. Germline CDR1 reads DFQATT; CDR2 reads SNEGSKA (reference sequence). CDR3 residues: CSASDTSHTGELFF. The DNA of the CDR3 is TGCAGTGCTAGTGACACTAGTCACACCGGGGAGCTGTTTTTT.